A selection of T cell receptor beta chains follows, all from one sample in a study of T cells in Graves' hyperthyroidism and ophthalmopathy. TCRdb called the multiplex PCR reads again in MiXCR, with one record for every CDR3 protein. The sample lists roughly 380,000 distinct CDR3 sequences, around 18% occurring once. Sequenced: blood. These receptor sequences come from a woman aged 40 to 50 with Graves' ophthalmopathy. The CDR3 runs from the conserved cysteine through the conserved F or W. Each record gives: V gene, D gene, J gene, clone size, CDR3 DNA, CDR3 protein. The D gene is left open where the match is weak. Not every row has a clone size; where given, it reads once, few, many or a size class.

V: TRBV20-1; D: TRBD2; J: TRBJ2-5; size: many; DNA: TGCAGTGCTAGAGGGCTAAGCGGGAGCCCTCAAGAGACCCAGTACTTC; CDR3: CSARGLSGSPQETQYF
V: TRBV28; D: -; J: TRBJ1-5; size: many; DNA: TGTGCCAGCAGTTTAAGATCCGGGGTAGTGCGACAGCCCCAGCATTTT; CDR3: CASSLRSGVVRQPQHF
V: TRBV6-2/TRBV6-3; D: -; J: TRBJ2-5; size: many; DNA: TGTGCCAGCAGTTACTCGATAGGGGGGGACGGTGGGGCCCAGTACTTC; CDR3: CASSYSIGGDGGAQYF
V: TRBV20-1; D: -; J: TRBJ1-3; size: many; DNA: TGCAGTGCTGTGGGGGCCTACTCTGGAAACACCATATATTTT; CDR3: CSAVGAYSGNTIYF
V: TRBV9; D: -; J: TRBJ1-2; size: many; DNA: TGTGCCAGCAGCGGCTTTAGGGACGATGGCTACACCTTC; CDR3: CASSGFRDDGYTF
V: TRBV28; D: -; J: TRBJ2-5; size: many; DNA: TGTGCCAGCAGTTTATCAAGGTGGGAGACCCAGTACTTC; CDR3: CASSLSRWETQYF
V: TRBV9; D: -; J: TRBJ1-2; size: many; DNA: TGTGCCAGCAGCCTCAGGGGAAACTACACCTTC; CDR3: CASSLRGNYTF
V: TRBV27; D: -; J: TRBJ1-6; size: many; DNA: TGTGCCAGCAGTTTCCGGATCCCCGGGACTGCCTATAATTCACCCCTCCACTTT; CDR3: CASSFRIPGTAYNSPLHF
V: TRBV29-1; D: TRBD2; J: TRBJ2-5; size: few; DNA: TGCAGCGCAAAAGCGGGAGAGGAGACCCAGTACTTC; CDR3: CSAKAGEETQYF
V: TRBV6-5; D: -; J: TRBJ1-1; size: many; DNA: TGTGCCAGCAGTTACTCGACGCGGTTCACTGAAGCTTTCTTT; CDR3: CASSYSTRFTEAFF
V: TRBV6-1; D: TRBD1; J: TRBJ2-7; size: -; DNA: TGTGCCAGCAGACCACAAGCCCGGGACAGGGGCCACGAGCAGTACTTC; CDR3: CASRPQARDRGHEQYF
V: TRBV27; D: TRBD1; J: TRBJ1-1; size: few; DNA: TGTGCCAGCAGTACGCGGACAGGGAGGGAGGAAGCTTTCTTT; CDR3: CASSTRTGREEAFF
V: TRBV28; D: TRBD2; J: TRBJ2-7; size: many; DNA: TGTGCCAGCAGTTTCTCCCGCGGACTAGCGGGAGTCCACGAGCAGTACTTC; CDR3: CASSFSRGLAGVHEQYF
V: TRBV18; D: -; J: TRBJ1-2; size: many; DNA: TGTGCCAGCTCACCCCGCTTAGTGGTCCATGGCTACACCTTC; CDR3: CASSPRLVVHGYTF
V: TRBV12-3/TRBV12-4; D: -; J: TRBJ2-1; size: many; DNA: TGTGCCAGCAGCCCATCCACCGTTAATGAGCAGTTCTTC; CDR3: CASSPSTVNEQFF
V: TRBV27; D: -; J: TRBJ2-7; size: -; DNA: TGTGCCAGCAGTTTACGAGGGAGCGTTTTCTTTGAGCAGTACTTC; CDR3: CASSLRGSVFFEQYF
V: TRBV18; D: TRBD1; J: TRBJ1-1; size: few; DNA: TGTGCCAGCTCTCCGACAGGGGTCGAGAGCACTGAAGCTTTCTTT; CDR3: CASSPTGVESTEAFF
V: TRBV27; D: TRBD2; J: TRBJ2-5; size: many; DNA: TGTGCCAGCAGTCCCCCCGGGCGGGGAGGGAAAAAGACCCAGTACTTC; CDR3: CASSPPGRGGKKTQYF
V: TRBV9; D: -; J: TRBJ2-7; size: many; DNA: TGTGCCAGCAGCGTATTCGATGCCTCCTACGAGCAGTACTTC; CDR3: CASSVFDASYEQYF
V: TRBV10-2; D: -; J: TRBJ1-5; size: many; DNA: TGCGCCAGCAGTGAGGGGGGAGATAGCAATCAGCCCCAGCATTTT; CDR3: CASSEGGDSNQPQHF
V: TRBV7-2; D: -; J: TRBJ1-5; size: -; DNA: TGTGCCAGCAGCTTAGGGGTCAGGGGTCATCAGCCCCAGCCTTTT; CDR3: CASSLGVRGHQPQPF
V: TRBV19; D: -; J: TRBJ1-2; size: many; DNA: TGTGCCAGTAGTCCAAGGACGGGATACTATGGCTACACCTTC; CDR3: CASSPRTGYYGYTF